A few counts support the clone carrying this T cell receptor beta chain. Its target is unknown. Other DNA sequences in this specimen translate into the identical CDR3. The sample is drawn from a study of Ad26.COV2.S vaccination and SARS-CoV-2 variants. Clones were read by immunoSEQ multiplex PCR, and TCRdb kept only the in-frame ones, dropping some. This sample carries around 450,000 clones, approximately 90% of them seen once, and the ten largest clones take 3.6%. Study-wide results and caveats: It was found that vaccine and placebo recipients had similar non-spike TCR breadth. Greater spike-specific TCR breadth was seen in vaccine recipients than in placebo recipients.

V shed 5 bases and J shed 0 bases, with 14 bases lying between them. The V gene's germline CDR1 is SEHNR and CDR2 FQNEAQ (reference sequence). The CDR3 consists of 15 residues. Treatment: some 20 received Ad26.COV2.S at low or high dose, single or two shots; 5 received placebo; per-sample allocation not given. Repertoires come from day 63 after the first vaccine or placebo injection. The starting material was peripheral blood, obtained in a trial of Ad26.COV2.S vaccine versus placebo. The rearrangement links TRBV7-9 to TRBJ2-7; either TRBD1 or TRBD2 may fit D (5 bases each). The source of this sequence is a person between 18 and 65 years old who received the Ad26.COV2.S COVID-19 vaccine or a placebo. The CDR3 DNA follows: TGTGCCAGCAGCCCCCGGGACGGAAGCTCCTACGAGCAGTACTTC. Protein: CASSPRDGSSYEQYF.